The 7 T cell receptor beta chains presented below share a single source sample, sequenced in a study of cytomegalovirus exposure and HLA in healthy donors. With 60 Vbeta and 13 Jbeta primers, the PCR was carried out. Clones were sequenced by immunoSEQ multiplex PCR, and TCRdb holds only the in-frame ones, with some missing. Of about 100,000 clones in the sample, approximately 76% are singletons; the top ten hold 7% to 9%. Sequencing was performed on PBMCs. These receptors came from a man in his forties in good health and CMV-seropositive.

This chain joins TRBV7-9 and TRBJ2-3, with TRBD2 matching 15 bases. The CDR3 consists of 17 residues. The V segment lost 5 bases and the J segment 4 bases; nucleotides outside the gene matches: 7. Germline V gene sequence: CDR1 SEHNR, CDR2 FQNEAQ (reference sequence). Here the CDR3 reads CASSPGLAGGFADTQYF. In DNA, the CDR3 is TGTGCCAGCAGCCCTGGACTAGCGGGGGGGTTTGCAGATACGCAGTATTTT.

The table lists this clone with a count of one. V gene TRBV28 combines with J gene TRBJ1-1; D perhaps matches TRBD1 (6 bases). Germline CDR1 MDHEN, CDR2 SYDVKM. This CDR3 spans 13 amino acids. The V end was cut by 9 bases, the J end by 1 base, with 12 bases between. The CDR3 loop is CASLTGTNTEAFF. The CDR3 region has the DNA TGTGCCAGTCTAACAGGGACGAACACTGAAGCTTTCTTT.

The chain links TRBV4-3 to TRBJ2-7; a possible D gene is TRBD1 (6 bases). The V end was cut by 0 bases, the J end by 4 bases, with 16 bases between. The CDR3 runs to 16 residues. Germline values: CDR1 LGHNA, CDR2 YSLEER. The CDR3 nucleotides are TGCGCCAGCAGCCAAGACCGGTCGGTCAGGGGATACGAGCAGTACTTC. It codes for CASSQDRSVRGYEQYF.

This CDR3 reads CASSVGPGGAYEQYF. The DNA for the CDR3 is TGTGCCAGCAGCGTAGGTCCAGGGGGCGCGTACGAGCAGTACTTC. V gene TRBV9 combines with J gene TRBJ2-7, with 8 bases identical to TRBD1. Germline CDR1 is SGDLS and CDR2 is YYNGEE. The CDR3 spans 15 residues. J lost 4 bases, V lost 0 bases, and 6 bases had no gene match.

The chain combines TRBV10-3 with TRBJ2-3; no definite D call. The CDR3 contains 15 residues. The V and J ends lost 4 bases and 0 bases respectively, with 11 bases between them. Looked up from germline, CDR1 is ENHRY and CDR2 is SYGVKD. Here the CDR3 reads CAISGGAASTDTQYF. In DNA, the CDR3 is TGTGCCATCAGTGGCGGAGCAGCTAGCACAGATACGCAGTATTTT.

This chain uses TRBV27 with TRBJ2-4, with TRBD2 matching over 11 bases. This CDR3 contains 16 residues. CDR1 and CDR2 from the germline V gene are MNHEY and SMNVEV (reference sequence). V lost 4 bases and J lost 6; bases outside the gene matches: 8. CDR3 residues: CASSSLSGLAGNIQYF. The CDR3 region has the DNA TGTGCCAGCAGTTCACTAAGCGGACTAGCGGGAAACATTCAGTACTTC.

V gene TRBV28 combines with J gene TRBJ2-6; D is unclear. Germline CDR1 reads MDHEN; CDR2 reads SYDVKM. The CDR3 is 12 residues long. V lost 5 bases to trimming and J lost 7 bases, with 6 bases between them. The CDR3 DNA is TGTGCCAGCAGTCCCAAAGCCAACGTCCTGACTTTC. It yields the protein CASSPKANVLTF.